This TCR beta chain was captured in a study of blood T cells in healthy people across ages. Background on the study: When template switching was applied, about one barcoded beta molecule was captured per two T cells. Study-wide findings and caveats: When one million T cells were used, diversity estimates were thought to be underestimates.

Comment on this clonotype: The antigen remains undetermined.

Germline CDR1 MNHEY, CDR2 SVGAGI. This CDR3 region has 13 residues. Trimming stripped 6 bases from V and 4 bases from J, with 10 bases between. Using a J-beta primer mix together with a sample-barcoded 5' primer, a second PCR was run for 7 to 11 cycles. Every cDNA molecule bore a tag from a template-switch adaptor containing 12 random nucleotides. Each CDR3 protein gets one entry after TCRdb re-called the 5' RACE reads with MiXCR. The table lists about 1,600,000 distinct CDR3 sequences, 35% to 45% of them singletons. J is TRBJ1-3 and V is TRBV6-5, with D hard to call. Sequencing was done on a sample of blood. This TCR was sampled from a woman between 18 and 30 years old in good health. Here the CDR3 DNA reads TGTGCCAGCAGGATGGTAGGGGGAAACACCATATATTTT. Its protein product is CASRMVGGNTIYF.